A selection of T cell receptor beta chains follows, all from one sample in a study of T cells in Graves' hyperthyroidism and ophthalmopathy. MiXCR, applied by TCRdb to the multiplex PCR reads, yields one record per CDR3 protein. The table lists a few hundred thousand distinct CDR3 sequences, roughly 17% of them singletons. The sample taken for sequencing was blood. These receptors were collected from a woman under 30 with Graves' ophthalmopathy. Each CDR3 is given with its conserved first and last residue. The order of the fields is CDR3 DNA, CDR3 protein, clone size, V gene, D gene, J gene. The D gene is left open where the match is weak. Not every row has a clone size; where given, it reads once, few, many or a size class.

TGTGCCAGCAGTCTAAGAGCATCCTCTTATGGCTACACCTTC | CASSLRASSYGYTF | many | TRBV7-8 | - | TRBJ1-2
TGTGCCAGCAGCTTGAAAAACAGGGCTAGCACAGATACGCAGTATTTT | CASSLKNRASTDTQYF | few | TRBV5-6 | - | TRBJ2-3
TGTGCCAGCAGACTTAGCTCCTACAATGAGCAGTTCTTC | CASRLSSYNEQFF | many | TRBV27 | - | TRBJ2-1
TGTGCCTGGAGTGGCCCTTCGCAGAACACTGAAGCTTTCTTT | CAWSGPSQNTEAFF | many | TRBV30 | - | TRBJ1-1
TGTGCCAGCAGTTACGGACTAGCGAGGAACTCTGGGGCCAACGTCCTGACTTTC | CASSYGLARNSGANVLTF | few | TRBV6-5 | TRBD2 | TRBJ2-6
TGTGCCAGCAGTTTAAGGGGGGCCGGGGGAGGCTACGAGCAGTACTTC | CASSLRGAGGGYEQYF | few | TRBV27 | - | TRBJ2-7
TGTGCCAGCAGCTTGCAGGGACGGGCTGTGCGCGAGCAGTACTTC | CASSLQGRAVREQYF | few | TRBV5-4 | - | TRBJ2-7
TGTGCCAGCAGTTTATGGACTAGCGGGGGGGCCGGCACAGATACGCAGTATTTT | CASSLWTSGGAGTDTQYF | many | TRBV12-3/TRBV12-4 | TRBD2 | TRBJ2-3
TGTGCCAGCAGTCTCGGGACTAGCGGGAATTACAATGAGCAGTTCTTC | CASSLGTSGNYNEQFF | - | TRBV12-3/TRBV12-4 | TRBD2 | TRBJ2-1
TGTGCCAGCAGTCGCCTAGCGGAATCCTACAATGAGCAGTTCTTC | CASSRLAESYNEQFF | - | TRBV28 | TRBD2 | TRBJ2-1
TGTGCCAGTAGTCCCTCCGATAGCGGATACGAGCAGTACTTC | CASSPSDSGYEQYF | - | TRBV19 | - | TRBJ2-7
TGTGCCAGCAGTTCCCCGGGGACTAGCGGGAACTACGAGCAGTACTTC | CASSSPGTSGNYEQYF | - | TRBV28 | TRBD2 | TRBJ2-7
TGTGCCAGCAGTTACCAGGGACAGGGCGACGAGCAGTACTTC | CASSYQGQGDEQYF | many | TRBV6-5 | TRBD1 | TRBJ2-7
TGTGCCAGCAGCGCCCCGAGCACAGATACGCAGTATTTT | CASSAPSTDTQYF | few | TRBV9 | - | TRBJ2-3
TGTGCCAGCAGTCGGGACACCTACACAGATACGCAGTATTTT | CASSRDTYTDTQYF | few | TRBV12-3/TRBV12-4 | - | TRBJ2-3
TGCAGTGCTAGACAGGGGGGGATCGCAGATACGCAGTATTTT | CSARQGGIADTQYF | many | TRBV20-1 | - | TRBJ2-3
TGTGCCAGCAGCTCAAGAGGGACGCCCTCCTACGAGCAGTACTTC | CASSSRGTPSYEQYF | many | TRBV7-6 | - | TRBJ2-7
TGCAGCGTTGATTTTGGACAGGGGGCGGAAACTGAAGCTTTCTTT | CSVDFGQGAETEAFF | - | TRBV29-1 | TRBD1 | TRBJ1-1
TGTGCCAGCAGTGTCTTCCGGGACAGGGTAGAAGAGACCCAGTACTTC | CASSVFRDRVEETQYF | - | TRBV2 | TRBD1 | TRBJ2-5
TGTGCCATCAGTGAGTCGGGCGCAGGGATGATCACTGAAGCTTTCTTT | CAISESGAGMITEAFF | - | TRBV27 | - | TRBJ1-1
TGTGCCAGCAGGATTATAGAGGAAGAGACCCAGTACTTC | CASRIIEEETQYF | few | TRBV6-1 | - | TRBJ2-5
TGTGCCAGCAGCCAAACGGCCGGTAGGGTCCATGGCTACACCTTC | CASSQTAGRVHGYTF | few | TRBV14 | - | TRBJ1-2
TGTGCCAGCAGTTACGTGGCGGACCCTAGGGAGCAGTACTTC | CASSYVADPREQYF | many | TRBV6-6 | - | TRBJ2-7
TGTGCCAGCAGTTTATCTGGACTAGCGGGAACAGGGCAGTACTTC | CASSLSGLAGTGQYF | many | TRBV28 | TRBD2 | TRBJ2-7